What follows are 2 T cell receptor beta chains derived from one specimen sequenced in a study of blood T cells in healthy people across ages. A second roughly 6 to 11 cycle PCR used barcoded and J-beta primers. TCRdb used MiXCR to reprocess the 5' RACE reads, holding one entry per CDR3 protein. In the table there are roughly 1,700,000 distinct CDR3 sequences, 25% to 30% of which are singletons. Specimen: blood. Source of these receptors: a woman aged 25 to 39 in good health.

This clonotype was counted a few times. The chain is built from TRBV11-2 and TRBJ2-3; D is ambiguous. The CDR3 runs 13 residues. Germline loops: CDR1 SGHAT, CDR2 FQNNGV. Trimming left V 6 bases short and J 2 bases short, with 9 bases between. CDR3 region: CASRAATTDTQYF. For the CDR3, the DNA is TGTGCCAGCAGGGCGGCCACCACAGATACGCAGTATTTT. The full variable domain, rest sourced from reference TRBV11-2 and TRBJ2-3, is EAGVAQSPRYKIIEKRQSVAFWCNPISGHATLYWYQQILGQGPKLLIQFQNNGVVDDSQLPKDRFSAERLKGVDSTLKIQPAKLEDSAVYLCASRAATTDTQYFGPGTRLTVL.

Worth noting for this clonotype: With a much larger clone just one base away, this may be a read error. This chain links TRBV6-6 with TRBJ2-4; D gene uncertain. V was pared by 2 bases and J by 6 bases, with 8 bases between. The CDR3 has 13 amino acids. Germline V lookup: CDR1 MNHNY, CDR2 SVGAGI (reference sequence). CDR3 amino acids: CASSYPDGNIQYF. For the CDR3, the DNA is TGTGCCAGCAGTTACCCTGATGGAAACATTCAGTACTTC.